These 27 T cell receptor beta chains share one sample of origin, sequenced in a study of blood T cells in healthy people across ages. With a J-beta primer mix and a sample-barcoded 5' primer, a second PCR ran about 7 to 12 cycles. TCRdb used MiXCR to reprocess the 5' RACE reads, holding one entry per CDR3 protein. Here the sample spans some 800,000 distinct CDR3 sequences, around 25% being singletons. This sample was shared with a second study, whose subject was T cells of mothers and their children.

The specimen was blood. Receptors originate from a boy aged 5-17 years in good health.

The sample holds a few counts of this clonotype. The rearrangement uses TRBV9 and TRBJ2-2; 7 nucleotides line up with TRBD1. The germline CDR1 and CDR2 sequences are SGDLS and YYNGEE. The ends lost 3 bases at V and 3 bases at J; junction bases unmatched: 8. CDR3 length equals 16 residues. CDR3 region: CASSAPRGPDTGELFF. The CDR3, as DNA: TGTGCCAGCAGCGCCCCGAGGGGGCCGGACACCGGGGAGCTGTTTTTT.

V gene TRBV28 combines with J gene TRBJ2-3, with TRBD2 matching 9 bases. There are 15 residues in the CDR3. Germline-derived CDR1 and CDR2 are MDHEN and SYDVKM. V lost 3 bases, J lost 1 base, and 2 bases stayed unmatched. CDR3 residues: CASSFASGGTDTQYF. CDR3 in DNA: TGTGCCAGCAGTTTTGCTAGCGGGGGCACAGATACGCAGTATTTT.

This clonotype has a handful of counts. This chain connects TRBV6-5 to TRBJ2-5; possible D gene TRBD2, 5 bases. Trimming took 0 bases from V and 5 from J, leaving 13 bases between them. The CDR3 contains 15 residues. Germline assignment: CDR1 MNHEY and CDR2 SVGAGI. This CDR3 is CASSYSYGSRETQYF. The CDR3 DNA is TGTGCCAGCAGTTACTCGTATGGGAGTAGGGAGACCCAGTACTTC.

This clonotype is a singleton in its sample. The CDR3 DNA follows: TGCGCCAGCAGCTTGGCTGTGACAGGGGGCAGGAATTCACCCCTCCACTTT. Translated, it gives CASSLAVTGGRNSPLHF. V usage is TRBV5-1 and J usage is TRBJ1-6, with 10 bases matching TRBD1. CDR1 SGHRS and CDR2 YFSETQ come from the germline V gene. The V gene end was trimmed by 0 bases and the J gene end by 7 bases; junction bases not matched to a gene: 7. This CDR3 has 17 residues.

This clonotype has more than one count but fewer than ten. The V gene is TRBV7-9, the J gene TRBJ1-1; no clear D. In germline, CDR1 is SEHNR, CDR2 FQNEAQ (reference sequence). Trimming shortened V by 5 bases and J by 5 bases, and 12 bases separated the two germline ends. The CDR3 is made up of 13 amino acids. The CDR3 DNA reads TGTGCCAGCAGCCCTCGTAGTCAGACTGAAGCTTTCTTT. It is translated as CASSPRSQTEAFF.

The genes are TRBV20-1 and TRBJ2-3, with D possibly called TRBD1 or TRBD2 (5 bases each). Looked up from germline, CDR1 is DFQATT and CDR2 is SNEGSKA (reference sequence). V gave up 3 bases and J gave up 7 bases, with 11 bases separating them. The CDR3 is 12 amino acids. The CDR3 nucleotides read TGCAGTGCTAGTGGGACCCAAAATACGCAGTATTTT. Protein sequence: CSASGTQNTQYF.

This rearrangement joins TRBV20-1 to TRBJ2-5; 12 bases map to TRBD1. The DNA matches TRBJ2-7 better at its end, which makes the J call doubtful. Germline loops: CDR1 DFQATT, CDR2 SNEGSKA (reference sequence). CDR3 length equals 15 residues. The CDR3 region is CSAGIGTGGAYEQYF. As DNA, the CDR3 is TGCAGTGCAGGGATCGGGACAGGGGGCGCGTACGAGCAGTACTTC.

The chain recombines TRBV7-9 with TRBJ1-3, with D unresolved. CDR1 SEHNR and CDR2 FQNEAQ come from the germline V gene (reference sequence). V was pared by 5 bases and J by 2 bases, with 16 bases between. This CDR3 has 16 amino acids. CDR3 DNA sequence: TGTGCCAGCAGCCCTCGGCAAGGTACTACTGGAAACACCATATATTTT. Translated: CASSPRQGTTGNTIYF. The whole variable domain, remainder taken from reference TRBV7-9 and TRBJ1-3, is DTGVSQNPRHKITKRGQNVTFRCDPISEHNRLYWYRQTLGQGPEFLTYFQNEAQLEKSRLLSDRFSAERPKGSFSTLEIQRTEQGDSAMYLCASSPRQGTTGNTIYFGEGSWLTVV.

This clonotype has a handful of counts. V usage is TRBV13 and J usage is TRBJ2-1; D is unclear. The better agreement between TRBJ2-7 and the DNA end casts doubt on the J call. Germline assignment: CDR1 PRHDT and CDR2 FYEKMQ (reference sequence). This CDR3 is built from 15 residues. CDR3 sequence reads: CASRRDKRNSYEQYF. CDR3 nucleotides: TGTGCCAGCAGACGCGACAAAAGAAACTCCTACGAGCAGTACTTC.

This sequence joins TRBV28 and TRBJ2-5; tentatively, D is TRBD1 (5 bases). Trimming stripped 6 bases from V and 5 bases from J, with 22 bases between. Germline CDR1 is MDHEN and CDR2 is SYDVKM. The length of the CDR3 is 16 residues. The chain's CDR3 is CASSSRLRVLGETQYF. The CDR3 nucleotides are TGTGCCAGCAGCTCGAGACTCAGGGTTTTGGGGGAGACCCAGTACTTC.

The V and J genes are TRBV30 and TRBJ2-1; D gene ambiguous. The closer fit of TRBJ2-7 to the DNA end suggests the J call may be wrong. Per the germline V gene, CDR1 is GTSNPN and CDR2 is SVGIG (reference sequence). The CDR3 spans 13 residues. Here the CDR3 reads CAWSVLNNGEQYF. CDR3 coding DNA: TGTGCCTGGAGTGTACTTAATAACGGCGAGCAGTACTTC.

In its sample, this clonotype was seen a few times. The chain is built from TRBV6-5 and TRBJ2-3, with a weak D call TRBD1 (6 bases). The germline gives CDR1 MNHEY, CDR2 SVGAGI. Trimming pared 8 bases from V and 5 bases from J, leaving 14 bases between. The CDR3 extends over 13 amino acids. The CDR3 DNA reads as TGTGCCAGCGGGGGCGGCCGGAGAGATACGCAGTATTTT. Encoded protein: CASGGGRRDTQYF.

This clonotype was seen more than once but under ten times. V and J are TRBV12-3 or TRBV12-4 and TRBJ2-7, with 8 bases identical to TRBD1. The ends lost 0 bases at V and 5 bases at J; junction bases unmatched: 9. The CDR3 is made up of 16 amino acids. In DNA, the CDR3 is TGTGCCAGCAGTTTAGCCGGGACAGGACCCCCAGACGAGCAGTACTTC. Translating gives CASSLAGTGPPDEQYF.

This clonotype was seen repeatedly, ten times or more. The chain combines TRBV5-1 with TRBJ2-5; TRBD1 matches at 8 bases. The trim removed 4 bases at V and 4 bases at J, leaving 3 bases unmatched. The CDR3 has 13 residues. Germline CDR1 is SGHRS and CDR2 is YFSETQ. This CDR3 reads CASSRGQGETQYF. The CDR3 coding sequence is TGCGCCAGCAGCAGAGGACAGGGAGAGACCCAGTACTTC.

There are many counts of this clonotype. The rearrangement joins TRBV21-1 to TRBJ2-5; TRBD2, as called in the table, went unchecked against the DNA. TRBV21-1 is labeled a pseudogene. This CDR3 spans 16 amino acids. CDR3 sequence (DNA): TGTGCCAGCAGAACACCCCCTTCTAGCGGCCAAGAGACCCAGTACTTC. This sequence encodes CASRTPPSSGQETQYF.

The chain is built from TRBV6-5 and TRBJ2-5; no definite D call. V lost 2 bases and J lost 3, with 10 bases in between. Germline values: CDR1 MNHEY, CDR2 SVGAGI. The CDR3 runs 14 residues. CDR3 in amino acids: CASSYIMGKETQYF. For the CDR3, the DNA is TGTGCCAGCAGTTACATTATGGGAAAAGAGACCCAGTACTTC.

This clonotype occurred once. The J gene is TRBJ2-3, the V gene TRBV27, with 7 bases aligning to TRBD2. From germline, CDR1 is MNHEY and CDR2 SMNVEV (reference sequence). The CDR3 sequence is 15 residues long. V gave up 6 bases and J gave up 0 bases; unmatched junction bases: 6. In nucleotides, the CDR3 is TGTGCCAGCAGGACCGGGACTACCAGCACAGATACGCAGTATTTT. Translated, it gives CASRTGTTSTDTQYF.

This clonotype was observed a handful of times. V gene TRBV7-9 combines with J gene TRBJ1-6, with D hard to call. Trimming stripped 5 bases from V and 6 bases from J, with 8 bases between. This CDR3 contains 13 residues. The germline CDR1 and CDR2 sequences are SEHNR and FQNEAQ (reference sequence). The CDR3 DNA follows: TGTGCCAGCAGCCTTAACTTTAATTCACCCCTCCACTTT. It codes for CASSLNFNSPLHF. Full variable domain (remainder filled in from reference TRBV7-9 and TRBJ1-6): DTGVSQNPRHKITKRGQNVTFRCDPISEHNRLYWYRQTLGQGPEFLTYFQNEAQLEKSRLLSDRFSAERPKGSFSTLEIQRTEQGDSAMYLCASSLNFNSPLHFGNGTRLTVT.

The genes are TRBV7-8 and TRBJ2-7; no clear D gene. The CDR3 totals 13 residues. Germline V gives CDR1 SGHVS, CDR2 FQNEAQ. Trimming stripped 1 base from V and 3 bases from J, with 7 bases between. CDR3 amino acids: CASSLDSFYEQYF. Here the CDR3 DNA reads TGTGCCAGCAGCTTAGACTCGTTCTACGAGCAGTACTTC.

This clonotype was found many times. V gene TRBV20-1 combines with J gene TRBJ1-2; D is possibly TRBD1 (5 bases). Germline values: CDR1 DFQATT, CDR2 SNEGSKA (reference sequence). The CDR3 is 11 amino acids. The CDR3 protein is CRGNQGNGYTF. The CDR3 DNA is TGCAGGGGGAACCAGGGTAATGGCTACACCTTC.

This clonotype was counted between two and nine times. The DNA is omitted, as the CDR3 cannot be located on it reliably, and the CDR3 follows TCRdb's listing. This chain links TRBV28 with TRBJ2-5; the D call TRBD1 from the table was never checked on the DNA. The CDR3 contains 15 residues when both ends are counted. CDR1 and CDR2 (germline): MDHEN, SYDVKM. CDR3 residues: CASSSGTEYFGPPYF.

V is TRBV4-1 and J is TRBJ2-5, with a tentative D call TRBD1 (6 bases). The end of the DNA aligns better with TRBJ2-7, so the J call may be wrong. Germline V gene lookup returns CDR1 MGHRA and CDR2 YSYEKL. This CDR3 is built from 14 residues. The CDR3 reads CASSQNKGGYEQYF. The CDR3 coding sequence is TGCGCCAGCAGCCAAAATAAAGGGGGCTACGAGCAGTACTTC.

The sample holds many counts of this clonotype. The chain employs TRBV20-1 and TRBJ2-5; weak D call: TRBD1 (6 bases). Between the trimmed V and J ends, which lost 3 bases and 5 bases, there was a span of 13 bases. The germline V gene encodes CDR1 DFQATT and CDR2 SNEGSKA (reference sequence). The CDR3 spans 13 residues. For the CDR3, the DNA is TGCAGTGCTAGTTTACAGGGATGGGAGACCCAGTACTTC. Encoded protein: CSASLQGWETQYF.

This clonotype was counted only a few times. The V gene is TRBV6-1, the J gene TRBJ2-7, with 10 positions matching TRBD2. CDR1 MNHNS and CDR2 SASEGT come from the germline V gene. V trimming: 4 bases; J trimming: 2 bases; junction bases outside the gene matches: 8. The CDR3 covers 16 residues. The CDR3 spells CASSGSSGLATYEQYF. The CDR3 DNA is TGTGCCAGCAGTGGCTCCTCGGGACTAGCGACCTACGAGCAGTACTTC.

In nucleotides, the CDR3 is TGTGCCAGCCGCCCACTATCTTTTGGCGAGCAGTACTTC. Amino acid sequence: CASRPLSFGEQYF. The chain carries TRBV27 and TRBJ2-7, with unresolved D. V shed 8 bases and J shed 6 bases, with 17 bases lying between them. CDR1 is MNHEY, CDR2 SMNVEV, per germline (reference sequence). There are 13 residues in the CDR3.

This clonotype has more than one count but fewer than ten. The V gene is TRBV20-1, the J gene TRBJ2-1; TRBD2 matches 8 bases. CDR3 length equals 16 residues. V shed 0 bases, J shed 4 bases, and the junction held 8 bases outside the gene matches. Germline assignment: CDR1 DFQATT and CDR2 SNEGSKA (reference sequence). CDR3 DNA sequence: TGCAGTGCTAGAGAAGGGAGCGGGAGATCTTACAATGAGCAGTTCTTC. Protein sequence: CSAREGSGRSYNEQFF.

The CDR3 region has the DNA TGTGCCAGCAGCGTCACCGGGACTAGCACCTACAATGAGCAGTTCTTC. This gives the protein CASSVTGTSTYNEQFF. This sequence joins TRBV7-9 and TRBJ2-1; 9 bases line up with TRBD2. V lost 5 bases, J lost 2 bases, and 7 bases stayed unmatched. CDR3 length: 16 residues. Germline V gives CDR1 SEHNR, CDR2 FQNEAQ (reference sequence).